This T cell receptor (beta chain) was identified during a study of cytomegalovirus exposure and HLA in healthy donors. Study-wide results and limits: Cytomegalovirus-associated status was assigned to fewer than 200 TCR beta chains. Later on, analysis showed that most CMV-associated TCR beta chains appeared to be HLA-restricted.

On this clone itself: What it binds is not known.

The study ran its PCR with 60 Vbeta and 13 Jbeta primers. Here immunoSEQ multiplex PCR was the method, and the copy in TCRdb shows in-frame clones only, minus some. The table lists approximately 75,000 clones, 65% to 75% of them singletons. Donors were nominally healthy when sampled, though unrecorded immune exposures were likely. This CDR3 comprises 16 residues. CDR1 is MDHEN, CDR2 SYDVKM, per germline. Trimming removed 4 bases from V and 11 bases from J, with 24 bases in between. This receptor was identified in a woman aged 55-69 years in good health and CMV-seropositive. V is TRBV28 and J is TRBJ1-5; no clear D gene. Material: PBMCs. CDR3 bases: TGTGCCAGCAGTTCCACGCTCGGGTCTCGTAGTTTGTCCCAGCATTTT. This codes for CASSSTLGSRSLSQHF. The full variable domain, with the rest looked up from reference TRBV28 and TRBJ1-5, is DVKVTQSSRYLVKRTGEKVFLECVQDMDHENMFWYRQDPGLGLRLIYFSYDVKMKEKGDIPEGYSVSREKKERFSLILESASTNQTSMYLCASSSTLGSRSLSQHFGDGTRLSIL.